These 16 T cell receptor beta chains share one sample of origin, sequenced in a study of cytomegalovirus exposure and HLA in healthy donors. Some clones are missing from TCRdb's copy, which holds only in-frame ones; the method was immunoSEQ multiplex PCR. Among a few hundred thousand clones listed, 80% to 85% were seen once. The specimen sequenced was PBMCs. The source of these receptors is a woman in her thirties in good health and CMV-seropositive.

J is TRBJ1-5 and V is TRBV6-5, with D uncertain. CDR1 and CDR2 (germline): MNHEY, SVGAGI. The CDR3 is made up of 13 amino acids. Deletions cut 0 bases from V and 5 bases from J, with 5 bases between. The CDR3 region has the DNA TGTGCCAGCAGTTACTCACGCCATCAGCCCCAGCATTTT. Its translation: CASSYSRHQPQHF.

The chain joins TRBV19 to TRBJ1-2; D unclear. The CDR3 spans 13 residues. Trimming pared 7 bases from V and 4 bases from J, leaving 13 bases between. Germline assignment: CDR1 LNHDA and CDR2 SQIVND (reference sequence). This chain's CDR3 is CASTRAQLYGYTF. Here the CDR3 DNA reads TGTGCCAGTACGAGAGCACAGCTCTATGGCTACACCTTC.

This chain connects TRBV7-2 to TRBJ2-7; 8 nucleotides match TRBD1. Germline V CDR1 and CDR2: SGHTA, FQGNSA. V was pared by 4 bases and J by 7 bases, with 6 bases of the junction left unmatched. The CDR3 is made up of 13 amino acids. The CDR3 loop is CASSSQGAGEQYF. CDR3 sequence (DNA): TGTGCCAGCAGCTCCCAGGGGGCGGGTGAGCAGTACTTC.

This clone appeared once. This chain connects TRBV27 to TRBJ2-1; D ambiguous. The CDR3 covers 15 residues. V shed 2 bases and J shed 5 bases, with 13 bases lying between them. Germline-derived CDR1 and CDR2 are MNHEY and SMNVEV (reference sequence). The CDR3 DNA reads TGTGCCAGCAGTTTAGGTCCAATGGGGAACAATGAGCAGTTCTTC. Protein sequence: CASSLGPMGNNEQFF.

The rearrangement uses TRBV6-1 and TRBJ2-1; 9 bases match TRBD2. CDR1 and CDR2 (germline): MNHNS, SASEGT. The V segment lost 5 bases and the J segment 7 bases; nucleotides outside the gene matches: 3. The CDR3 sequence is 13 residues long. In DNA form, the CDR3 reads TGTGCCAGCAGTACCCTAGCGGGGAATGAGCAGTTCTTC. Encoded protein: CASSTLAGNEQFF.

CDR3 DNA sequence: TGTGCCAGCAGTTTATTAGCAGGGAGCGAGCAGTACTTC. Its protein is CASSLLAGSEQYF. The V call is TRBV27, the J call TRBJ2-7; perhaps D is TRBD1 or TRBD2 (5 bases each). Per the germline V gene, CDR1 is MNHEY and CDR2 is SMNVEV (reference sequence). This CDR3 has 13 amino acids. The V end was cut by 1 base, the J end by 6 bases, with 10 bases between.

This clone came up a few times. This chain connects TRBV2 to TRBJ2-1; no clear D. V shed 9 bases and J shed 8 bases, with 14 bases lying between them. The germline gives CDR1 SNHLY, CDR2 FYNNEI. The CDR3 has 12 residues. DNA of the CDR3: TGTGCCAGTAGGACCGGTGGCTATGAGCAGTTCTTC. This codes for CASRTGGYEQFF.

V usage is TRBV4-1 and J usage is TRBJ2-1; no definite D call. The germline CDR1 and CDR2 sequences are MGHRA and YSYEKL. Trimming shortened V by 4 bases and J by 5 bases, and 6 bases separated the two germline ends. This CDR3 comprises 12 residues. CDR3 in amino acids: CASSPLDNEQFF. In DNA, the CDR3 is TGCGCCAGCAGCCCCCTCGACAATGAGCAGTTCTTC.

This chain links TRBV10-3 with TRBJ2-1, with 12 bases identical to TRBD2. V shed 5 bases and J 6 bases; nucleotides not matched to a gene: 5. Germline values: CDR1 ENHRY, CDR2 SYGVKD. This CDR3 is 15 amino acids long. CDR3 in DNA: TGTGCCATCAGTCCCGGACTAGCGGGAATCAATGAGCAGTTCTTC. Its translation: CAISPGLAGINEQFF.

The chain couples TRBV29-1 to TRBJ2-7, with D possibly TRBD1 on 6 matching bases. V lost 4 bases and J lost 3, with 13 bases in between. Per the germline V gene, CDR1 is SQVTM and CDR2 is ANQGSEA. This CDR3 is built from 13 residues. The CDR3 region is CSVARGQFYEQYF. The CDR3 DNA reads TGCAGCGTTGCTAGAGGACAGTTCTACGAGCAGTACTTC.

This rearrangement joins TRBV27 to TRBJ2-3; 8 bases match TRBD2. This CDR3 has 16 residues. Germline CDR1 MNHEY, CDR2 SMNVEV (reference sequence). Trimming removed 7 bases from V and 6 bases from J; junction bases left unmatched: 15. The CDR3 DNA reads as TGTGCCAGCACACTGCGTCTAGCGGGTGGTACGGATACGCAGTATTTT. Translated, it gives CASTLRLAGGTDTQYF.

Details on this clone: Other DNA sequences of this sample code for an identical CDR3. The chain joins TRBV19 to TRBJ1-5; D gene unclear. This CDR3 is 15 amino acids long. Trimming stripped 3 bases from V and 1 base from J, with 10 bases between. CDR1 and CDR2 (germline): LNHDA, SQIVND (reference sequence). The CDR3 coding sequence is TGTGCCAGTAGTATTTCCGGAGGAAGCAATCAGCCCCAGCATTTT. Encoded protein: CASSISGGSNQPQHF.

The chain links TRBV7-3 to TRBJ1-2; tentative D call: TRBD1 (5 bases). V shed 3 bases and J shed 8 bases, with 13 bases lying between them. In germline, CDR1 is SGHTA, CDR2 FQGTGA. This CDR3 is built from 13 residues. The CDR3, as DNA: TGTGCCAGCAGCTTGGGACCGTCAGGAGGCTACACCTTC. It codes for CASSLGPSGGYTF.

CDR3 sequence reads: CAWSVLTGPAFF. In nucleotides, the CDR3 is TGTGCCTGGAGTGTATTAACGGGGCCAGCTTTCTTT. The V and J genes are TRBV30 and TRBJ1-1; D might be TRBD1 (5 bases). The V end was cut by 0 bases, the J end by 10 bases, with 12 bases between. The CDR3 spans 12 residues. CDR1 is GTSNPN and CDR2 is SVGIG in the germline V gene (reference sequence). The full variable domain, rest sourced from reference TRBV30 and TRBJ1-1, is SQTIHQWPATLVQPVGSPLSLECTVEGTSNPNLYWYRQAAGRGLQLLFYSVGIGQISSEVPQNLSASRPQDRQFILSSKKLLLSDSGFYLCAWSVLTGPAFFGQGTRLTVV.

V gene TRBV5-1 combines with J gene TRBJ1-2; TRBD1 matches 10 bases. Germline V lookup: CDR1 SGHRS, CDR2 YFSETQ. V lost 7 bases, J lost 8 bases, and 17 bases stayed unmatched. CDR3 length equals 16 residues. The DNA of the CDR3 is TGCGCCAGCGGTTACTCTGAGACAGGGGGCGCCCGGGGCTACACCTTC. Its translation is CASGYSETGGARGYTF.

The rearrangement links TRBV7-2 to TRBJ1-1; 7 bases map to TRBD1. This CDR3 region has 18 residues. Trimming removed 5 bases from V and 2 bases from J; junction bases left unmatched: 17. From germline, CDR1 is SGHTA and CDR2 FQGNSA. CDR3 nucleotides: TGTGCCAGCAGCCACCCGGGTCACTCCGGGACAGTTAACACTGAAGCTTTCTTT. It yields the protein CASSHPGHSGTVNTEAFF.